This TCR beta chain came from a study of T cell responses to AZD1222 COVID-19 vaccine. General study results and limits: Spike-specific TCR breadth and depth went up after people got two AZD1222 doses. Donor demographics were predominantly white British with a female majority; clonal diversity may be underestimated. Of the AZD1222 recipients, only 5 or 6 were seropositive at baseline. Reportedly, nearly half the spike-specific TCRs target unmutated variant regions.

This table comes from immunoSEQ multiplex PCR, and its TCRdb copy is limited to in-frame clones, with some not included. The table records roughly 77,000 clones, under 95% of them present only once. A word on this clone: Antigen unknown.

The V gene lost 0 bases and the J gene lost 0 bases, with 13 bases spanning the gap. The CDR3 is 17 amino acids. CDR1 SGHDT and CDR2 YYEEEE come from the germline V gene. The clonotype was recovered from an adult in good health. This chain links TRBV5-6 with TRBJ1-5, with a tentative D call TRBD1 (6 bases). The source material was peripheral blood, sampled on day 0 of MenACWY control vaccination. CDR3 DNA: TGTGCCAGCAGCTTGGGGAGACAGGACTATAGCAATCAGCCCCAGCATTTT. Protein: CASSLGRQDYSNQPQHF. The full variable domain, in which reference TRBV5-6 and TRBJ1-5 provide the parts outside the CDR3, is DAGVTQSPTHLIKTRGQQVTLRCSPKSGHDTVSWYQQALGQGPQFIFQYYEEEERQRGNFPDRFSGHQFPNYSSELNVNALLLGDSALYLCASSLGRQDYSNQPQHFGDGTRLSIL.